A selection of T cell receptor beta chains follows, all from one sample in a study of blood T cell repertoires in COVID-19. Sequencing was performed with immunoSEQ multiplex PCR; in TCRdb, only in-frame clones are kept and a portion is missing. The sample lists some 180,000 clones; about 80% were seen once. The sample was PBMCs or T cells enriched from blood (not recorded which). These receptor sequences come from a man in his sixties who had been exposed to COVID-19. Both conserved end residues are part of each CDR3. The D gene is left open where the match is weak. Expanded clones are given a class, and other clones once, few, many or no size at all.

cdr3_nt	cdr3_aa	d_call	j_call	clone_size	v_call
TGTGCCAGCGATACACCCCAAACAGGGGGCACTGAAGCTTTCTTT	CASDTPQTGGTEAFF	TRBD1	TRBJ1-1	-	TRBV5-8
TGTGCCTGGAGTACTAGCGGAAATTCGTACCAAGAGACCCAGTACTTC	CAWSTSGNSYQETQYF	TRBD2	TRBJ2-5	-	TRBV30
TGTGCCAGCAGTACCGGACAGAGGCGCTACACCTTC	CASSTGQRRYTF	-	TRBJ1-2	-	TRBV25-1
TGCGCCAGCAGCTTGGAACTAGCGGGAGTCGAGACCCAGTACTTC	CASSLELAGVETQYF	TRBD2	TRBJ2-5	many	TRBV5-1
TGTGCCAGCACCGGACAGGGTTACAATGAGCAGTTCTTC	CASTGQGYNEQFF	TRBD1	TRBJ2-1	-	TRBV25-1
TGTGCCAGCTCACCACGGACAGGGGGCGGCGAAAAACTGTTTTTT	CASSPRTGGGEKLFF	TRBD1	TRBJ1-4	-	TRBV18
TGTGCCAGCAGTTCCCCGGGAGAGGCCACAGATACGCAGTATTTT	CASSSPGEATDTQYF	-	TRBJ2-3	-	TRBV28
TGTGCCAGCAGCCAAAGGACAGGTGGGGGAACTGAAGCTTTCTTT	CASSQRTGGGTEAFF	TRBD1	TRBJ1-1	once	TRBV14
TGTGCCAGCAGTGAGGGAGGATGGGGAAGAAACACCGGGGAGCTGTTTTTT	CASSEGGWGRNTGELFF	-	TRBJ2-2	-	TRBV6-1
TGTGCCACCAGCAGAGATCGGGCAGGGCCAAGCAAAAACATTCAGTACTTC	CATSRDRAGPSKNIQYF	-	TRBJ2-4	-	TRBV15
TGTGCCAGCAGCCTGCGTCAGGGGAATGGCTACACCTTC	CASSLRQGNGYTF	-	TRBJ1-2	-	TRBV5-4
TGCGCCAGCAGCTTGGGGCAGGGTAGATACACTGAAGCTTTCTTT	CASSLGQGRYTEAFF	-	TRBJ1-1	-	TRBV5-1
TGTGCCAGCAGACTTGACTTCAGCTCCTACGAGCAGTACTTC	CASRLDFSSYEQYF	-	TRBJ2-7	-	TRBV6-5
TGTGCCAGCAGCCAAGATCAAGCTTCAGGGGAGCTGTTTTTT	CASSQDQASGELFF	-	TRBJ2-2	-	TRBV4-2
TGTGCCACCAGTGAGTGGAGGTCGGCCGGGGAGCTGTTTTTT	CATSEWRSAGELFF	-	TRBJ2-2	few	TRBV24-1
TGTGCCAGCCAACAGGGTAGGGCCGGGGAGCTGTTTTTT	CASQQGRAGELFF	-	TRBJ2-2	-	TRBV6-5
TGTGCCAGCAGCCCCGGGACAGCTTTTTCCTACGAGCAGTACTTC	CASSPGTAFSYEQYF	TRBD1	TRBJ2-7	-	TRBV11-3
TGTGCCATCAGTGAGTCGACCAGGGGTGAAAAACTGTTTTTT	CAISESTRGEKLFF	-	TRBJ1-4	-	TRBV10-3
TGTGCCTGGGCGACGCAGTATTTT	CAWATQYF	-	TRBJ2-3	-	TRBV30
TGTGCCAGCAGCCCAAGTGTAGCGAGAAGGTACGAGCAGTACTTC	CASSPSVARRYEQYF	-	TRBJ2-7	-	TRBV11-2
TGTGCCAGCAGCTTATTTACGGGAGGGCGGAATGAGCAGTTCTTC	CASSLFTGGRNEQFF	TRBD2	TRBJ2-1	-	TRBV7-2
TGTGCCATCAGTACTGACAGGGTCGGACAGCCCCAGCATTTT	CAISTDRVGQPQHF	TRBD1	TRBJ1-5	-	TRBV10-3
TGTGCCAGCAGGCAACAGGGATTCCCTAACTATGGCTACACCTTC	CASRQQGFPNYGYTF	-	TRBJ1-2	-	TRBV5-4
TGTGCCAGCAGGAGTTCCACAGGCACAGATACGCAGTATTTT	CASRSSTGTDTQYF	-	TRBJ2-3	once	TRBV27
TGTGCCAGCAGTTTGTTGGGGCATCAGCCCCAGCATTTT	CASSLLGHQPQHF	-	TRBJ1-5	-	TRBV28
TGCGCCAGCAGCCTGGGACACCACACCGGGGAGCTGTTTTTT	CASSLGHHTGELFF	-	TRBJ2-2	-	TRBV5-1
TGTGCCAGCAGTTACTCGACTGCGGGAGGGCCCCCCATCTTC	CASSYSTAGGPPIF	TRBD2	TRBJ2-1	once	TRBV6-2/TRBV6-3
TGTGCCAGCAGCCAAGAGGGGACAGGGGGCAATGAGCAGTTCTTC	CASSQEGTGGNEQFF	TRBD1	TRBJ2-1	once	TRBV3-1/TRBV3-2
TGTGCCAGTAGTATAGACCCCTCGACTAGCGCCGTCCTCAATGAGCAGTTCTTC	CASSIDPSTSAVLNEQFF	TRBD2	TRBJ2-1	-	TRBV19
TGTGCCAGCAGTGACCAGGGGGGCAATCAGCCCCAGCATTTT	CASSDQGGNQPQHF	TRBD1	TRBJ1-5	-	TRBV2
TGTGCCAGCACCATCGGACTAGCGGGAGTCCATGAGCAGTTCTTC	CASTIGLAGVHEQFF	TRBD2	TRBJ2-1	-	TRBV11-2
TGTGCCAGCAGTCTACCCGTGCAGCCCCAGCATTTT	CASSLPVQPQHF	-	TRBJ1-5	-	TRBV12-3/TRBV12-4
TGTGCCTGGAGTCCCCCGGGACTGCCTTCACCCCTCCACTTT	CAWSPPGLPSPLHF	-	TRBJ1-6	-	TRBV30
TGTGCCAGCAGCACGACAGCTTCGGGGGAGCTGTTTTTT	CASSTTASGELFF	-	TRBJ2-2	-	TRBV7-9
TGTGCCAGCAGCACGACAGGGTGGGGCAATCAGCCCCAGCATTTT	CASSTTGWGNQPQHF	TRBD1	TRBJ1-5	-	TRBV5-5
TGTGCCACACAGGGGGCCGACAATGAGCAGTTCTTC	CATQGADNEQFF	TRBD1	TRBJ2-1	-	TRBV10-3
TGTGCCAGTAGTATCTCGGCGACTGAGGCGCAGTATTTT	CASSISATEAQYF	-	TRBJ2-3	few	TRBV19
TGTGCCAGCAGTTTTGGGACAGGTGGTAACTATGGCTACACCTTC	CASSFGTGGNYGYTF	TRBD1	TRBJ1-2	-	TRBV5-6
TGTGCCACCGGACACCCAAATGTTAATGAGCAGTTCTTC	CATGHPNVNEQFF	-	TRBJ2-1	-	TRBV25-1
TGTGCCAGCAGCTCTTTTGGGACTAGCGGTGGCGGGGGGACCCAGTACTTC	CASSSFGTSGGGGTQYF	TRBD2	TRBJ2-5	-	TRBV7-2
TGTGCCACCCAGAGGGGGGACAGCCTTGGAAACACCATATATTTT	CATQRGDSLGNTIYF	TRBD1	TRBJ1-3	-	TRBV6-7
TGTGCCAGCAGCTTATGGCTAGCGGGAGCCAATGAGCAGTTCTTC	CASSLWLAGANEQFF	TRBD2	TRBJ2-1	-	TRBV7-9